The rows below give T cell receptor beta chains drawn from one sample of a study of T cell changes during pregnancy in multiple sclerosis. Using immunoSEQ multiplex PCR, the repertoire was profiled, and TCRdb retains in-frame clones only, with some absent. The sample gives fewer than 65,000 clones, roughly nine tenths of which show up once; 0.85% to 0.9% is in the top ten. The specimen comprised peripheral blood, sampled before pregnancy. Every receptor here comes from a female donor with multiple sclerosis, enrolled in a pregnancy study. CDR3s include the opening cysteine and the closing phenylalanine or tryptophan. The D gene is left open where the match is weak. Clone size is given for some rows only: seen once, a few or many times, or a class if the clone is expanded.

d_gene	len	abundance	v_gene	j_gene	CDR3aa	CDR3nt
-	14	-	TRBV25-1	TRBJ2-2	CASSEGTGAGELFF	TGTGCCAGCAGTGAAGGAACAGGCGCCGGGGAGCTGTTTTTT
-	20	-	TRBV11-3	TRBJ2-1	CASSLRGWGVLSRSYNEQFF	TGTGCCAGCAGCTTGAGGGGGTGGGGTGTGTTGTCCCGGTCCTACAATGAGCAGTTCTTC
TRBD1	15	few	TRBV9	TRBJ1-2	CASSARDRANYGYTF	TGTGCCAGCAGCGCTCGGGACAGGGCTAACTATGGCTACACCTTC
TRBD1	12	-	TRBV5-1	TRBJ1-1	CASSPTGFEAFF	TGCGCCAGCAGCCCGACAGGGTTTGAAGCTTTCTTT
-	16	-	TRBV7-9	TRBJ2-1	CASSLAPEERDNEQFF	TGTGCCAGCAGCTTAGCGCCGGAAGAGAGGGACAATGAGCAGTTCTTC
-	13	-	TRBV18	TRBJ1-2	CASSPSGRHGYTF	TGTGCCAGCTCACCATCCGGCAGGCATGGCTACACCTTC
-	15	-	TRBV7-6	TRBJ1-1	CASSPMGGMNTEAFF	TGTGCCAGCAGCCCAATGGGAGGGATGAACACTGAAGCTTTCTTT
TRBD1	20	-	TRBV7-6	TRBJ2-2	CASSLEVGTGSPEVTGELFF	TGTGCCAGCAGCTTAGAGGTTGGGACAGGGAGCCCCGAGGTCACCGGGGAGCTGTTTTTT
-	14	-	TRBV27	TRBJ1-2	CASRPREDLYGYTF	TGTGCCAGCAGGCCCCGGGAGGATCTCTATGGCTACACCTTC
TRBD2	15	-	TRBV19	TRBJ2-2	CASTRTSRNTGELFF	TGTGCCAGCACCCGGACTAGCAGAAACACCGGGGAGCTGTTTTTT
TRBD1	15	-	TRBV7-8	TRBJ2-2	CASSTYTGGSGELFF	TGTGCCAGCAGCACGTATACAGGGGGAAGCGGGGAGCTGTTTTTT
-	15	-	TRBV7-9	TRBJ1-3	CASSAGPSSGNTIYF	TGTGCCAGCAGTGCAGGGCCGAGCTCTGGAAACACCATATATTTT
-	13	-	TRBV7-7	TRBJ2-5	CASSPPGGETQYF	TGTGCCAGCAGCCCCCCGGGTGGGGAGACCCAGTACTTC
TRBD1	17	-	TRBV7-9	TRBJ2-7	CASSAQRAGQGAYEQYF	TGTGCCAGCAGCGCTCAACGGGCCGGACAGGGGGCTTACGAGCAGTACTTC
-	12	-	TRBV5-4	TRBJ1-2	CASSLPGDGYTF	TGTGCCAGCAGCTTGCCAGGGGATGGCTACACCTTC
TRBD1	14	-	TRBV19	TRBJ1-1	CASSRDRLNTEAFF	TGTGCCAGTAGTAGGGACAGGTTGAACACTGAAGCTTTCTTT
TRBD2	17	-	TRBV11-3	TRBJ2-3	CASSLGVAGGRTDTQYF	TGTGCCAGCAGCTTAGGTGTCGCGGGGGGGCGGACAGATACGCAGTATTTT
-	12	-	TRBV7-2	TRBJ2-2	CASSLDRWELFF	TGTGCCAGCAGCTTAGATCGGTGGGAGCTGTTTTTT
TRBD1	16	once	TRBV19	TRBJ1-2	CASSIALTGVDYGYTF	TGTGCCAGTAGTATAGCCCTGACAGGGGTGGACTATGGCTACACCTTC
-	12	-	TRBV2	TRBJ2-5	CASSLAGTSGNF	TGTGCCAGCAGTCTGGCCGGGACATCTGGGAACTTC
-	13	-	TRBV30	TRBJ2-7	CAWRATDLGEQYF	TGTGCCTGGAGGGCGACAGACCTGGGGGAGCAGTACTTC
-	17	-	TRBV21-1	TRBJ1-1	CASSKETRETMNTEAFF	TGTGCCAGCAGCAAAGAAACGAGGGAAACGATGAACACTGAAGCTTTCTTT
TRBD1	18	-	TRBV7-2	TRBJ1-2	CASSLLPGQGAHVNYYTF	TGTGCCAGCAGCTTATTGCCGGGACAGGGGGCGCATGTCAACTACTACACCTTC
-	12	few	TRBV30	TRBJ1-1	CAWGLWNTEAFF	TGTGCCTGGGGTCTATGGAACACTGAAGCTTTCTTT
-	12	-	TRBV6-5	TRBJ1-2	CASSYSGHYYTF	TGTGCCAGCAGTTACTCTGGACACTACTACACCTTC
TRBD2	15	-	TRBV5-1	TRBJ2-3	CASSTAGGMADTQYF	TGCGCCAGCAGCACAGCGGGGGGTATGGCAGATACGCAGTATTTT
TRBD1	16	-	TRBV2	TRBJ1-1	CATVGQDRGSNTEAFF	TGTGCCACGGTAGGACAGGACAGGGGGTCGAACACTGAAGCTTTCTTT
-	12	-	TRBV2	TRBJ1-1	CASTAGNTEAFF	TGTGCCAGCACGGCAGGGAACACTGAAGCTTTCTTT
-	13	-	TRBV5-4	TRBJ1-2	CASSPDGAYGYTF	TGTGCCAGCAGCCCCGACGGAGCCTATGGCTACACCTTC
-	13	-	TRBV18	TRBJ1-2	CASSGNRDYGYTF	TGTGCCAGCTCCGGTAACAGAGACTATGGCTACACCTTC
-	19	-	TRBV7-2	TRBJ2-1	CASSPLGGGYPSSYNEQFF	TGTGCCAGCAGCCCCTTGGGAGGGGGGTACCCCAGCTCCTACAATGAGCAGTTCTTC
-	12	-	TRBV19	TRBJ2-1	CASSILATEQFF	TGTGCCAGTAGTATCCTAGCGACTGAGCAGTTCTTC
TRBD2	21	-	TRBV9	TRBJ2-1	CASSVAAGLAGGSISYNEQFF	TGTGCCAGCAGCGTAGCCGCGGGACTAGCGGGGGGTAGTATCTCCTACAATGAGCAGTTCTTC
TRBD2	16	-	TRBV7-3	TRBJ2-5	CASSLMASGGPGTQYF	TGTGCCAGCAGCTTAATGGCTAGCGGGGGTCCGGGGACCCAGTACTTC
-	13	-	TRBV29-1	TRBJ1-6	CSVRSSYNSPLHF	TGCAGCGTTCGGAGCTCCTATAATTCACCCCTCCACTTT
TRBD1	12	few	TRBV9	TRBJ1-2	CASSNGQAGYTF	TGTGCCAGCAGCAACGGACAGGCTGGCTACACCTTC
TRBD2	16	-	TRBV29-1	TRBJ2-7	CSVYPQGTSGPYEQYF	TGCAGCGTTTATCCCCAGGGGACTAGCGGGCCGTACGAGCAGTACTTC
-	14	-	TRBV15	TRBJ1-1	CATSSQGMNTEAFF	TGTGCCACCAGCAGTCAGGGGATGAACACTGAAGCTTTCTTT
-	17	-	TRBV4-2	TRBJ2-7	CASSPNGGGASSYEQYF	TGTGCCAGCAGCCCCAATGGTGGGGGGGCAAGCTCCTACGAGCAGTACTTC
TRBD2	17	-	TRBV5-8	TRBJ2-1	CASSRTWTSGPYNEQFF	TGTGCCAGCAGCCGGACCTGGACTAGCGGACCCTACAATGAGCAGTTCTTC
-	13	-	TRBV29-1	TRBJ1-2	CSVGEAAGDGYTF	TGCAGCGTAGGAGAGGCAGCGGGTGATGGCTACACCTTC
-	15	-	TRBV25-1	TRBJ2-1	CASAGLWPGGNEQFF	TGTGCCAGCGCAGGTCTATGGCCCGGGGGTAATGAGCAGTTCTTC
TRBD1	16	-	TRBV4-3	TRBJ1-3	CASSQDIQGGRNTIYF	TGCGCCAGCAGCCAAGATATCCAGGGGGGAAGAAACACCATATATTTT
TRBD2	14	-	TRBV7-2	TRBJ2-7	CASSSGVAGYEQYF	TGTGCCAGCAGCTCCGGGGTAGCGGGGTACGAGCAGTACTTC
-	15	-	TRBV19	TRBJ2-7	CASAAWQGLAYEQYF	TGTGCCAGTGCCGCCTGGCAGGGCCTAGCCTACGAGCAGTACTTC
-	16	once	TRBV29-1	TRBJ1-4	CSVVGTGTATNEKLFF	TGCAGCGTTGTGGGAACAGGGACCGCAACTAATGAAAAACTGTTTTTT
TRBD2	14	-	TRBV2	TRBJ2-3	CARTMGGGADTQYF	TGTGCCAGGACTATGGGCGGGGGGGCAGATACGCAGTATTTT
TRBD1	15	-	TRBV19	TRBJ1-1	CASSKGTGVNTEAFF	TGTGCCAGTAGTAAGGGGACAGGGGTGAACACTGAAGCTTTCTTT
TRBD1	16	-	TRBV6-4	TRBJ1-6	CASSPGTGPDNSPLHF	TGTGCCAGCAGTCCCGGGACAGGGCCCGATAATTCACCCCTCCACTTT
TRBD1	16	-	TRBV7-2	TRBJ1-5	CASSPKGGQVRQPQHF	TGTGCCAGCAGCCCAAAGGGGGGACAGGTCCGTCAGCCCCAGCATTTT
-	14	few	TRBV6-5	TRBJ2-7	CASRQGRGTYEQYF	TGTGCCAGCCGACAGGGACGGGGGACCTACGAGCAGTACTTC
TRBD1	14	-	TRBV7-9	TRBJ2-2	CASSQDRDTGELFF	TGTGCCAGCAGCCAGGACAGGGACACCGGGGAGCTGTTTTTT
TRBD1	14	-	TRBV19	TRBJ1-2	CASSVLSTGRGYTF	TGTGCCAGTAGTGTCCTCTCGACAGGGAGGGGCTACACCTTC
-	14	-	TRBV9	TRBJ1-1	CASSYLGLGTEAFF	TGTGCCAGCAGCTACCTGGGGCTAGGCACTGAAGCTTTCTTT
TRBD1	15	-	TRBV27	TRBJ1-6	CASSLPPGDSSPLHF	TGTGCCAGCAGTCTTCCTCCGGGGGACAGCTCACCCCTCCACTTT
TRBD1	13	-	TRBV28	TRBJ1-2	CAIRDSLNYGYTF	TGTGCCATTCGGGACAGCCTTAACTATGGCTACACCTTC
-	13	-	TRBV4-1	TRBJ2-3	CASSQISGEAQYF	TGCGCCAGCAGCCAGATTTCGGGGGAGGCGCAGTATTTT